Shown below are 16 T cell receptor beta chains from a single sample sequenced in a study of cytomegalovirus exposure and HLA in healthy donors. Sequencing was performed with immunoSEQ multiplex PCR; in TCRdb, only in-frame clones are kept and a portion is missing. The sample holds over 250,000 clones; approximately 83% are singletons and the top ten take 1%. Specimen: PBMCs. The receptors originated from a woman between 18 and 29 years old in good health and CMV-seronegative.

The chain combines TRBV7-9 with TRBJ2-1; 8 bases are shared with TRBD2. Germline lookup yields CDR1 SEHNR and CDR2 FQNEAQ (reference sequence). CDR3 size: 17 residues. V dropped 5 bases and J dropped 9; count of bases not matched to a gene: 18. CDR3 DNA sequence: TGTGCCAGCAGCCACCGCTTCCTCGCGGGGGGAGGGGGTGAGCAGTTCTTC. Its protein is CASSHRFLAGGGGEQFF.

In its sample, this clone was seen once. The rearrangement links TRBV5-5 to TRBJ1-4; 7 bases are shared with TRBD1. CDR1 is SGHKS and CDR2 is YYEKEE in the germline V gene (reference sequence). The CDR3 extends over 15 amino acids. With 0 bases clipped from V and 7 bases from J, the junction kept 6 bases outside the gene matches. CDR3: CASSLDAGGFEKLFF. Written as DNA, the CDR3 is TGTGCCAGCAGCTTGGATGCAGGGGGTTTTGAAAAACTGTTTTTT.

The gene calls are TRBV9 and TRBJ1-1; 7 bases map to TRBD1. Germline V gene sequence: CDR1 SGDLS, CDR2 YYNGEE. Trimming removed 4 bases from V and 6 bases from J; junction bases left unmatched: 3. There are 12 residues in the CDR3. CDR3 residues: CASSPQGAEAFF. The CDR3 DNA follows: TGTGCCAGCAGCCCGCAGGGGGCTGAAGCTTTCTTT.

The chain combines TRBV10-3 with TRBJ2-3; 9 positions agree with TRBD1. The CDR3 length is 16 residues. Per germline, CDR1 ENHRY and CDR2 SYGVKD. The CDR3 DNA reads TGTGCGACAGGGGGGGACCCACATGCTAGCACAGATACGCAGTATTTT. It codes for CATGGDPHASTDTQYF.

This rearrangement joins TRBV7-8 to TRBJ1-4, with D possibly being TRBD1 (6 bases). The germline gives CDR1 SGHVS, CDR2 FQNEAQ. This CDR3 region has 16 residues. Trimming took off 1 base at V and 1 base at J, with 10 bases between the two ends. This chain's CDR3 is CASSLGEGGTNEKLFF. CDR3 in DNA: TGTGCCAGCAGCTTAGGGGAGGGGGGAACTAATGAAAAACTGTTTTTT.

The V gene is TRBV19, the J gene TRBJ1-2; no clear D. The germline CDR1 and CDR2 sequences are LNHDA and SQIVND (reference sequence). V lost 3 bases and J 0 bases, leaving 11 bases between the germline ends. The CDR3 loop spans 15 amino acids. CDR3 coding DNA: TGTGCCAGTAGTATCCTACAGACCGCTAACTATGGCTACACCTTC. Translating it yields CASSILQTANYGYTF.

The chain is built from TRBV7-2 and TRBJ1-5; 7 bases agree with TRBD1. This CDR3 has 15 amino acids. V gave up 5 bases and J gave up 5 bases; unmatched junction bases: 9. Germline lookup yields CDR1 SGHTA and CDR2 FQGNSA. CDR3 sequence (DNA): TGTGCCAGCAGCGGAACCGGGACAGCCTATCAGCCCCAGCATTTT. Residues: CASSGTGTAYQPQHF.

This clone was seen once. CDR3 in DNA: TGTGCCAGCAGCTTCCGTGTAACCGGGACAGGGGAGTACGAGCAGTACTTC. Its protein product is CASSFRVTGTGEYEQYF. The V and J genes are TRBV7-9 and TRBJ2-7; 10 nucleotides match TRBD1. The V gene end was trimmed by 3 bases and the J gene end by 4 bases; junction bases not matched to a gene: 12. Germline values: CDR1 SEHNR, CDR2 FQNEAQ (reference sequence). The CDR3 consists of 17 residues.

The chain has TRBV6-5 and TRBJ2-5; D perhaps matches TRBD1 (5 bases). The ends were cut back, 1 base at V and 1 base at J, with 13 bases in the middle. This CDR3 is 16 amino acids long. Looked up from germline, CDR1 is MNHEY and CDR2 is SVGAGI. CDR3 sequence reads: CASSYWKFGAQETQYF. Here the CDR3 DNA reads TGTGCCAGCAGTTACTGGAAATTTGGGGCCCAAGAGACCCAGTACTTC.

The rearrangement uses TRBV6-1 and TRBJ2-7, with unresolved D. Germline CDR1 is MNHNS and CDR2 is SASEGT. With 5 bases removed from V and 7 bases from J, the gap between germline ends came to 12 bases. CDR3 length: 12 residues. CDR3 sequence: CASSILRKEQYF. Written as DNA, the CDR3 is TGTGCCAGCAGTATCCTACGAAAGGAGCAGTACTTC.

The chain recombines TRBV7-3 with TRBJ2-1; weak D call: TRBD2 (5 bases). The CDR3 runs 13 residues. Between the trimmed V and J ends, which lost 5 bases and 6 bases, there was a span of 11 bases. CDR1 is SGHTA, CDR2 FQGTGA, per germline. CDR3 sequence: CASSLTSSNEQFF. The CDR3 DNA sequence: TGTGCCAGCAGCCTTACTAGTTCCAATGAGCAGTTCTTC. Filled out from reference TRBV7-3 and TRBJ2-1, the complete variable domain reads GAGVSQTPSNKVTEKGKYVELRCDPISGHTALYWYRQSLGQGPEFLIYFQGTGAADDSGLPNDRFFAVRPEGSVSTLKIQRTERGDSAVYLCASSLTSSNEQFFGPGTRLTVL.

This clone appeared a single time. The chain links TRBV27 to TRBJ1-1; the D gene is possibly TRBD1 (5 bases). The CDR3 has 15 amino acids. Trimming cost V 6 bases and J 6 bases, with 20 bases left between them. The germline CDR1 and CDR2 sequences are MNHEY and SMNVEV (reference sequence). This chain's CDR3 is CASRPTRQRYSEAFF. The CDR3 DNA sequence: TGTGCCAGCAGACCAACCCGACAGCGTTATTCTGAAGCTTTCTTT.

The table lists this clone with a count of one. The chain carries TRBV30 and TRBJ2-5; D is unclear. V lost 0 bases and J lost 3, with 8 bases in between. Germline V gene data show CDR1 as GTSNPN and CDR2 as SVGIG (reference sequence). CDR3 length: 13 amino acids. The CDR3 loop reads CAWSVQLKETQYF. The DNA of the CDR3 is TGTGCCTGGAGTGTACAGTTGAAAGAGACCCAGTACTTC.

The chain is built from TRBV10-3 and TRBJ1-2; 7 bases are shared with TRBD1. Trimming cost V 0 bases and J 4 bases; bases outside gene matches: 2. The CDR3 covers 14 residues. CDR1 and CDR2 from the germline V gene are ENHRY and SYGVKD. The CDR3 reads CAISESGGGYGYTF. The CDR3 DNA follows: TGTGCCATCAGTGAGTCAGGGGGCGGCTATGGCTACACCTTC.

The J gene is TRBJ2-7, the V gene TRBV5-6, with 9 bases lining up with TRBD1. The CDR3 totals 14 residues. V trimming: 4 bases; J trimming: 6 bases; junction bases outside the gene matches: 8. CDR1 and CDR2 from the germline V gene are SGHDT and YYEEEE. Here the CDR3 reads CASSPTGGSIEQYF. The CDR3 nucleotides are TGTGCCAGCAGCCCTACAGGGGGCTCTATCGAGCAGTACTTC.

This chain uses TRBV10-1 with TRBJ2-1; D gene uncertain. The germline V gene has CDR1 WNHNN and CDR2 SYGVQD (reference sequence). The CDR3 has 14 residues. The ends were cut back, 2 bases at V and 0 bases at J, with 5 bases in the middle. The CDR3 DNA follows: TGCGCCAGCAGTGAGCTGAGCTCCTACAATGAGCAGTTCTTC. Protein: CASSELSSYNEQFF.